These 24 T cell receptor beta chains came from one sample sequenced in a study of blood T cell repertoires in COVID-19. Some clones are missing from TCRdb's copy, which holds only in-frame ones; the method was immunoSEQ multiplex PCR. The top ten clones hold approximately 4.1% of a sample with around 150,000 clones, about 87% of them seen once. Material: peripheral blood. Receptor source: a woman aged 55-70 years who had recovered from COVID-19.

This chain connects TRBV6-5 to TRBJ1-3; tentatively, D is TRBD1 (5 bases). The V end lost 7 bases, the J end lost 0 bases, and 13 bases lay between the germline ends. The CDR3 length is 15 residues. Germline V lookup: CDR1 MNHEY, CDR2 SVGAGI. For the CDR3, the DNA is TGTGCCAGCAACCCCGGACACCCCTCTGGAAACACCATATATTTT. Protein product: CASNPGHPSGNTIYF.

The V call is TRBV10-1, the J call TRBJ1-1; 8 bases are a match to TRBD1. The V and J ends lost 4 bases and 3 bases, in that order; junction bases with no gene match: 4. The CDR3 extends over 14 amino acids. Germline loops: CDR1 WNHNN, CDR2 SYGVQD (reference sequence). CDR3 in amino acids: CASSVDRVDTEAFF. DNA of the CDR3: TGCGCCAGCAGTGTGGACAGGGTTGACACTGAAGCTTTCTTT.

The chain couples TRBV4-2 to TRBJ2-5; perhaps TRBD2 as D (6 bases). V was shortened by 0 bases and J by 0 bases, with 14 bases between the two germline ends. The CDR3 has 17 amino acids. The germline V gene encodes CDR1 LGHNA and CDR2 YNFKEQ. Here the CDR3 DNA reads TGTGCCAGCAGCCAAGATTGGGAGGCGCCCTACCAAGAGACCCAGTACTTC. It encodes CASSQDWEAPYQETQYF.

The V call is TRBV29-1, the J call TRBJ1-1; D remains unclear. V was trimmed by 7 bases and J by 2 bases, leaving 20 bases between them. The CDR3 loop spans 15 amino acids. From germline, CDR1 is SQVTM and CDR2 ANQGSEA. CDR3 sequence reads: CSAAEELGGNTEAFF. DNA for the CDR3: TGCAGCGCGGCGGAGGAGTTGGGAGGAAACACTGAAGCTTTCTTT.

The CDR3 protein is CASSLGLEESEAFF. The CDR3 DNA is TGTGCCAGCAGCTTGGGACTGGAAGAAAGTGAAGCTTTCTTT. This chain uses TRBV5-4 with TRBJ1-1, with D unresolved. V was clipped by 0 bases and J by 7 bases, with 13 bases between them. Germline V gives CDR1 SGHNT, CDR2 YYREEE (reference sequence). This CDR3 is 14 amino acids long.

V usage is TRBV5-1 and J usage is TRBJ2-5; a possible D gene is TRBD1 (5 bases). The CDR3 sequence is 15 residues long. The germline V and J ends were trimmed by 0 bases and 1 base, with 10 bases remaining between them. CDR1 SGHRS and CDR2 YFSETQ come from the germline V gene. The CDR3 protein is CASSLAADSQETQYF. The CDR3 DNA reads TGCGCCAGCAGCTTGGCTGCAGACAGCCAAGAGACCCAGTACTTC.

The J gene is TRBJ1-5, the V gene TRBV3-1 (or the pseudogene TRBV3-2), with 9 bases aligning to TRBD1. Germline V lookup: CDR1 LGHDT, CDR2 YNNKEL (reference sequence). The ends lost 3 bases at V and 6 bases at J; junction bases unmatched: 3. CDR3 size: 14 residues. The CDR3 sequence: CASSHGTGSQPQHF. Here the CDR3 DNA reads TGTGCCAGCAGCCATGGGACAGGGAGTCAGCCCCAGCATTTT.

The chain uses TRBV19 and TRBJ1-2, with 7 bases aligning to TRBD1. V gave up 3 bases and J gave up 5 bases; unmatched junction bases: 9. Germline-derived CDR1 and CDR2 are LNHDA and SQIVND (reference sequence). The CDR3 is made up of 15 amino acids. The CDR3 region is CASSMPATGAYGYTF. CDR3 sequence (DNA): TGTGCCAGTAGTATGCCCGCTACAGGGGCGTATGGCTACACCTTC.

The chain links TRBV29-1 to TRBJ2-7, with D tentatively TRBD1 (5 bases). Between the trimmed V and J ends, which lost 4 bases and 6 bases, there was a span of 13 bases. Germline V gives CDR1 SQVTM, CDR2 ANQGSEA. CDR3 length: 12 residues. The DNA of the CDR3 is TGCAGCGTTGCCGAGATAGGGGCCGAGCAGTACTTC. Translation gives CSVAEIGAEQYF.

The chain employs TRBV19 and TRBJ1-6; D not certain. The ends were cut back, 0 bases at V and 10 bases at J, with 13 bases in the middle. This CDR3 is built from 15 residues. The germline V gene encodes CDR1 LNHDA and CDR2 SQIVND (reference sequence). CDR3 sequence reads: CASSIDDGRGSPLHF. As DNA, the CDR3 is TGTGCCAGTAGTATAGATGACGGGAGAGGATCACCCCTCCACTTT.

This clone was recorded only once. The rearrangement uses TRBV5-1 and TRBJ2-5, with TRBD1 matching over 7 bases. Per the germline V gene, CDR1 is SGHRS and CDR2 is YFSETQ. The CDR3 spans 13 residues. With V trimmed by 4 bases and J by 5 bases, 5 bases remained unmatched. CDR3 amino acids: CASSPGTAETQYF. The CDR3 DNA reads as TGCGCCAGCAGCCCCGGGACAGCGGAGACCCAGTACTTC.

The genes are TRBV6-5 and TRBJ1-1; TRBD1 matches 7 bases. J lost 5 bases, V lost 2 bases, and 2 bases had no gene match. Germline values: CDR1 MNHEY, CDR2 SVGAGI. The CDR3 is 13 residues long. The CDR3 sequence is CASSYDRATEAFF. DNA of the CDR3: TGTGCCAGCAGTTACGACAGGGCGACTGAAGCTTTCTTT.

This clone was observed a few times. The chain links TRBV20-1 to TRBJ2-7; no clear D. V dropped 3 bases and J dropped 0 bases, with 12 bases sitting between them. This CDR3 region has 14 residues. The germline gives CDR1 DFQATT, CDR2 SNEGSKA (reference sequence). This CDR3 reads CSASLYRDSYEQYF. In DNA form, the CDR3 reads TGCAGTGCTAGTTTATATAGAGACTCCTACGAGCAGTACTTC.

Concerning this clone: This sample includes further DNA sequences coding for the same CDR3. The chain links TRBV5-4 to TRBJ1-6; D is undetermined. The V end was cut by 3 bases, the J end by 7 bases, with 5 bases between. The CDR3 runs 12 residues. Per germline, CDR1 SGHNT and CDR2 YYREEE (reference sequence). The CDR3 protein is CASSSLNSPLHF. The CDR3 DNA follows: TGTGCCAGCAGCTCATTGAATTCACCCCTCCACTTT.

The chain joins TRBV5-5 to TRBJ1-1; D not certain. The CDR3 has 14 residues. V shed 1 base and J shed 2 bases, with 9 bases lying between them. Germline values: CDR1 SGHKS, CDR2 YYEKEE (reference sequence). The CDR3 sequence is CASSLRWSNTEAFF. The CDR3 DNA is TGTGCCAGCAGCTTGAGGTGGAGTAACACTGAAGCTTTCTTT.

The CDR3 is CATSDGDRFSNEKLFF. The DNA of the CDR3 is TGTGCCACCAGTGATGGGGACAGGTTCTCTAATGAAAAACTGTTTTTT. V is TRBV24-1 and J is TRBJ1-4; the match to TRBD1 covers 8 bases. This CDR3 has 16 residues. Trimming at V came to 3 bases and at J to 3 bases, leaving 5 bases not matched to a gene. Per the germline V gene, CDR1 is KGHDR and CDR2 is SFDVKD.

The CDR3 coding sequence is TGTGCCAGCTCACCTGGGGACAGGGACTATGGCTACACCTTC. Its translation: CASSPGDRDYGYTF. The rearrangement joins TRBV18 to TRBJ1-2; 9 positions match TRBD1. The CDR3 is 14 residues long. Germline V gene data show CDR1 as KGHSH and CDR2 as LQKENI. V shed 3 bases, J shed 3 bases, and the junction held 2 bases outside the gene matches. Supplemented by reference TRBV18 and TRBJ1-2, the full variable domain reads NAGVMQNPRHLVRRRGQEARLRCSPMKGHSHVYWYRQLPEEGLKFMVYLQKENIIDESGMPKERFSAEFPKEGPSILRIQQVVRGDSAAYFCASSPGDRDYGYTFGSGTRLTVV.

The CDR3 DNA sequence: TGTGCCAGCAGCCCCACAAAAGAGACCCAGTACTTC. Translated: CASSPTKETQYF. This chain uses TRBV7-9 with TRBJ2-5; D remains ambiguous. Germline lookup yields CDR1 SEHNR and CDR2 FQNEAQ (reference sequence). The CDR3 sequence is 12 residues long. The V end was cut by 5 bases, the J end by 3 bases, with 7 bases between.

The rearrangement links TRBV5-1 to TRBJ2-1; 10 bases line up with TRBD2. The junction had 6 bases not matched to a gene; V was cut back by 1 base and J by 8 bases. The CDR3 totals 15 residues. In germline, CDR1 is SGHRS, CDR2 YFSETQ. The CDR3 is CASSLLAGGGDEQFF. In nucleotides, the CDR3 is TGCGCCAGCAGCTTGTTAGCGGGGGGCGGGGATGAGCAGTTCTTC.

J is TRBJ2-3 and V is TRBV5-1; D is undetermined. Germline CDR1 is SGHRS and CDR2 is YFSETQ. This CDR3 has 12 residues. Trimming pared 0 bases from V and 6 bases from J, leaving 5 bases between. In DNA, the CDR3 is TGCGCCAGCAGCTTGGCAATGGATACGCAGTATTTT. Amino acids: CASSLAMDTQYF.

This clone is a singleton in its sample. The gene calls are TRBV6-5 and TRBJ2-5, with a possible D match to TRBD1 (6 bases). V dropped 7 bases and J dropped 4 bases, with 13 bases sitting between them. The germline V gene encodes CDR1 MNHEY and CDR2 SVGAGI. The CDR3 has 13 residues. This CDR3 reads CASTPTGRETQYF. The CDR3 DNA sequence: TGTGCCAGCACCCCAACAGGGAGAGAGACCCAGTACTTC.

The chain employs TRBV9 and TRBJ2-5; TRBD2 is a possible D gene (7 bases). Germline CDR1 and CDR2: SGDLS and YYNGEE. This CDR3 is 15 amino acids long. The V and J ends lost 4 bases and 5 bases respectively, with 18 bases between them. Here the CDR3 DNA reads TGTGCCAGCAGCCCCCGAGGGGGGGGTGGTGAGACCCAGTACTTC. This codes for CASSPRGGGGETQYF.

CDR3 DNA: TGTGCCAGCAGCTTACGAGCGGTGGAAGAGACCCAGTACTTC. Protein: CASSLRAVEETQYF. The V and J genes are TRBV7-9 and TRBJ2-5; possibly TRBD2 for D (5 bases). Trimming removed 2 bases from V and 3 bases from J, with 10 bases in between. This CDR3 region has 14 residues. Germline lookup yields CDR1 SEHNR and CDR2 FQNEAQ (reference sequence).

This chain links TRBV29-1 with TRBJ1-4; D is possibly TRBD1 (6 bases). Trimming shortened V by 4 bases and J by 6 bases, and 18 bases separated the two germline ends. This CDR3 region has 15 residues. Per the germline V gene, CDR1 is SQVTM and CDR2 is ANQGSEA. The DNA for the CDR3 is TGCAGCGTTGGGGACACGGGAATTGGGGATGAAAAACTGTTTTTT. This translates into CSVGDTGIGDEKLFF.